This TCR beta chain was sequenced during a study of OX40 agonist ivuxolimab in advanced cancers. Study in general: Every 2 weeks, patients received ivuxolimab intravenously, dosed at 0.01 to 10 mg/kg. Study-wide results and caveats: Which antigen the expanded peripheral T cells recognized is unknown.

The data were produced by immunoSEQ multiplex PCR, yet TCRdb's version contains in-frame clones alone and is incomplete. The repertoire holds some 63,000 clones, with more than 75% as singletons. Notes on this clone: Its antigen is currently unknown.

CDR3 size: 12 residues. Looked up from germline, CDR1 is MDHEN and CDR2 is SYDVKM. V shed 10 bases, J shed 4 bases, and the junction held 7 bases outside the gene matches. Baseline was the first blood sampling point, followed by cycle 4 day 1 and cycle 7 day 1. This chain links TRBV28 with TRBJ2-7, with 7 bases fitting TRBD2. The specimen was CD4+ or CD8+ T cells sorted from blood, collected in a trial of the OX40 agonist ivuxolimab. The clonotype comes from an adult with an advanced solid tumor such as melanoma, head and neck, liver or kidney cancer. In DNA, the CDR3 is TGTGCCACCCGAGCGGGAATTTACGAGCAGTACTTC. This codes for CATRAGIYEQYF.